This passage covers 14 T cell receptor beta chains from one sample sequenced in a study of OX40 agonist ivuxolimab in advanced cancers. Library preparation employed the immunoSEQ multiplex PCR assay. This immuneACCESS table, as held by TCRdb, lists in-frame sequences with V and J called but not all clones. Of the missing ones, under half trace to an unresolved V gene in checked studies; the others have no known cause. The sample contains 68,000 or so clones, 82% of them found a single time. The ten largest clones capture approximately 11% of the sample. The material was CD4+ or CD8+ T cells sorted from blood, obtained in a trial of the OX40 agonist ivuxolimab. These receptor sequences come from an adult with an advanced solid tumor such as melanoma, head and neck, liver or kidney cancer.

The rearrangement links TRBV28 to TRBJ1-4; D is unclear. Germline V gene lookup returns CDR1 MDHEN and CDR2 SYDVKM. The CDR3 runs to 14 residues. V lost 4 bases to trimming and J lost 3 bases, with 9 bases between them. The CDR3 reads CASSSMWANEKLFF. Written as DNA, the CDR3 is TGTGCCAGCAGTTCAATGTGGGCTAATGAAAAACTGTTTTTT.

This chain joins TRBV28 and TRBJ1-2; no clear D. The CDR3 extends over 17 amino acids. The V end lost 4 bases, the J end lost 2 bases, and 20 bases lay between the germline ends. Germline V gene lookup returns CDR1 MDHEN and CDR2 SYDVKM. The CDR3 nucleotides read TGTGCCAGCAGTTCCGAACCGGGAGCCTCTTCCAACTATGGCTACACCTTC. This codes for CASSSEPGASSNYGYTF.

Judged by abundance, this clone is medium-sized. This chain joins TRBV6-1 and TRBJ2-2; D not resolved. The CDR3 extends over 11 amino acids. Germline-derived CDR1 and CDR2 are MNHNS and SASEGT. The V and J ends lost 7 bases and 6 bases respectively, with 6 bases between them. The CDR3 loop reads CASNSPGELFF. In DNA form, the CDR3 reads TGTGCCAGCAATTCTCCCGGGGAGCTGTTTTTT.

The chain employs TRBV19 and TRBJ1-2; D is possibly TRBD1 (5 bases). The germline V gene has CDR1 LNHDA and CDR2 SQIVND (reference sequence). Trimming shortened V by 2 bases and J by 0 bases, and 19 bases separated the two germline ends. The CDR3 runs 18 residues. CDR3 loop: CASSIRGPQATANYGYTF. CDR3 sequence (DNA): TGTGCCAGTAGTATAAGGGGCCCACAAGCTACCGCTAACTATGGCTACACCTTC.

This sequence joins TRBV7-2 and TRBJ2-7; D could derive from TRBD1 or TRBD2 (5 bases each). The V and J ends lost 0 bases and 4 bases respectively, with 10 bases between them. The CDR3 spans 14 residues. CDR1 is SGHTA and CDR2 is FQGNSA in the germline V gene. CDR3 DNA sequence: TGTGCCAGCAGCTTAGCGGGACGGGAATACGAGCAGTACTTC. Translation gives CASSLAGREYEQYF.

The chain joins TRBV7-2 to TRBJ2-3, with D possibly TRBD2 on 7 matching bases. Germline loops: CDR1 SGHTA, CDR2 FQGNSA. The CDR3 is 17 amino acids. The ends were cut back, 4 bases at V and 5 bases at J, with 22 bases in the middle. The CDR3 coding sequence is TGTGCCAGCAGCTCACATTATCTGGGGGGGCGGGAAGATACGCAGTATTTT. This codes for CASSSHYLGGREDTQYF.

The chain couples TRBV30 to TRBJ2-7, with 8 bases identical to TRBD1. V lost 2 bases, J lost 2 bases, and 5 bases stayed unmatched. The CDR3 loop spans 14 amino acids. The germline V gene has CDR1 GTSNPN and CDR2 SVGIG (reference sequence). In DNA, the CDR3 is TGTGCCTGGAGTAAGGGGACAGGTCCCTACGAGCAGTACTTC. Translated, it gives CAWSKGTGPYEQYF.

This sequence joins TRBV9 and TRBJ1-2; perhaps TRBD1 as D (5 bases). The germline V gene has CDR1 SGDLS and CDR2 YYNGEE. Trimming removed 2 bases from V and 4 bases from J, with 18 bases in between. The CDR3 is 16 residues long. CDR3 sequence (DNA): TGTGCCAGCAGCGTCAGCACCGGACATGGCGGCTATGGCTACACCTTC. It is translated as CASSVSTGHGGYGYTF.

V is TRBV2 and J is TRBJ2-5, with D uncertain. Trimming took off 11 bases at V and 5 bases at J, with 12 bases between the two ends. The germline CDR1 and CDR2 sequences are SNHLY and FYNNEI. The CDR3 runs to 11 residues. CDR3 DNA sequence: TGTGCCTTATCAGGCGGCGAGACCCAGTACTTC. Its translation: CALSGGETQYF.

This CDR3 reads CASSEGIGNTIYF. For the CDR3, the DNA is TGTGCCAGCAGCGAGGGGATAGGAAACACCATATATTTT. J is TRBJ1-3 and V is TRBV19, with D maybe TRBD1 (5 bases). Germline V gives CDR1 LNHDA, CDR2 SQIVND (reference sequence). This CDR3 comprises 13 residues. V was pared by 9 bases and J by 4 bases, with 13 bases between.

The V gene is TRBV7-6, the J gene TRBJ2-7; D not resolved. V lost 1 base to trimming and J lost 3 bases, with 10 bases between them. The CDR3 has 14 amino acids. Germline V gives CDR1 SGHVS, CDR2 FNYEAQ. This chain's CDR3 is CASSLGEHIYEQYF. CDR3 coding DNA: TGTGCCAGCAGCTTAGGGGAACATATCTACGAGCAGTACTTC.

This chain joins TRBV19 and TRBJ1-2; TRBD1 is a possible D gene (6 bases). Germline-derived CDR1 and CDR2 are LNHDA and SQIVND (reference sequence). CDR3 size: 15 residues. With 8 bases removed from V and 1 base from J, the gap between germline ends came to 17 bases. The CDR3 loop reads CASGRSGASNYGYTF. DNA of the CDR3: TGTGCCAGTGGACGATCAGGGGCTAGTAACTATGGCTACACCTTC.

CDR3 DNA sequence: TGCGCCAGCAGCTTGGGTCTAGCGGGGCTCCAAGAGACCCAGTACTTC. Its translation: CASSLGLAGLQETQYF. The chain couples TRBV5-1 to TRBJ2-5; TRBD2 matches at 9 bases. J was trimmed by 1 base and V by 0 bases; bases with no gene match: 4. The CDR3 consists of 16 residues. Germline assignment: CDR1 SGHRS and CDR2 YFSETQ.

This rearrangement joins TRBV6-1 to TRBJ2-2; 7 bases are a match to TRBD2. The CDR3 runs to 14 residues. J gave up 6 bases and V 6 bases, and 7 bases lay outside the gene matches. Per the germline V gene, CDR1 is MNHNS and CDR2 is SASEGT. DNA for the CDR3: TGTGCCAGCAGCATAGATCGGGAGGCCGGGGAGCTGTTTTTT. This translates into CASSIDREAGELFF.